The 20 T cell receptor beta chains given below trace back to one sample, sequenced in a study of T cell responses to AZD1222 COVID-19 vaccine. TCRdb's copy holds only in-frame clones and misses some; the assay was immunoSEQ multiplex PCR. Of 130,000 or so clones in the sample, around 89% were seen once. The sequencing here drew on peripheral blood, taken on day 0 of AZD1222 vaccination. The receptors here all came from an adult in good health.

The rearrangement uses TRBV19 and TRBJ2-2; 12 positions match TRBD2. This CDR3 contains 15 residues. The germline V gene encodes CDR1 LNHDA and CDR2 SQIVND (reference sequence). J lost 5 bases, V lost 6 bases, and 4 bases had no gene match. The CDR3 loop reads CASSRLAGETGELFF. CDR3 bases: TGTGCCAGTAGCCGACTAGCGGGAGAGACCGGGGAGCTGTTTTTT. Full variable domain (rest looked up from reference TRBV19 and TRBJ2-2): DGGITQSPKYLFRKEGQNVTLSCEQNLNHDAMYWYRQDPGQGLRLIYYSQIVNDFQKGDIAEGYSVSREKKESFPLTVTSAQKNPTAFYLCASSRLAGETGELFFGEGSRLTVL.

The J gene is TRBJ1-5, the V gene TRBV23-1; 9 nucleotides match TRBD1. TRBV23-1 is recorded as an ORF, its role being uncertain. This CDR3 region has 16 residues. The J segment lost 2 bases and the V segment lost 4 bases, leaving 6 bases of the junction unmatched. CDR3 residues: CASSPHRGQRNQPQHF. The CDR3 nucleotides are TGCGCCAGCAGTCCCCACAGGGGGCAACGCAATCAGCCCCAGCATTTT.

CDR3 sequence: CASKWGAPGELFF. As DNA, the CDR3 is TGTGCCAGCAAGTGGGGAGCTCCCGGGGAGCTGTTTTTT. The V gene is TRBV12-3 or TRBV12-4, the J gene TRBJ2-2; weak D call: TRBD2 (5 bases). V gave up 7 bases and J gave up 6 bases, with 12 bases separating them. This CDR3 is 13 amino acids long.

V usage is TRBV6-5 and J usage is TRBJ1-1; D is ambiguous. Germline-derived CDR1 and CDR2 are MNHEY and SVGAGI. CDR3 length: 12 amino acids. Between the trimmed V and J ends, which lost 2 bases and 5 bases, there was a span of 6 bases. CDR3 in amino acids: CASSYGSTEAFF. In DNA, the CDR3 is TGTGCCAGCAGTTACGGGAGTACTGAAGCTTTCTTT.

J is TRBJ2-7 and V is TRBV7-2; D is unclear. Germline V CDR1 and CDR2: SGHTA, FQGNSA. The CDR3 has 16 residues. V dropped 5 bases and J dropped 6 bases, with 23 bases sitting between them. This CDR3 is CASSHDATRQRLEQYF. As DNA, the CDR3 is TGTGCCAGCAGCCACGACGCCACCCGGCAAAGGCTCGAGCAGTACTTC.

The rearrangement links TRBV7-9 to TRBJ1-2; D gene unclear. Germline CDR1 is SEHNR and CDR2 is FQNEAQ (reference sequence). This CDR3 has 14 residues. The ends were cut back, 5 bases at V and 4 bases at J, with 14 bases in the middle. CDR3 sequence: CASSRAGSSYGYTF. CDR3 bases: TGTGCCAGCAGCCGAGCTGGGTCCAGCTATGGCTACACCTTC.

The chain uses TRBV19 and TRBJ2-2; tentatively, D is TRBD2 (6 bases). The CDR3 sequence is 20 residues long. Germline CDR1 and CDR2: LNHDA and SQIVND (reference sequence). V was shortened by 7 bases and J by 7 bases, with 34 bases between the two germline ends. CDR3 bases: TGTGCCAGTAAAATTTCAGCGGTTGGCGGAGGGCCAGTGCGGGGCGGGGAGCTGTTTTTT. Protein product: CASKISAVGGGPVRGGELFF.

The V call is TRBV4-2, the J call TRBJ1-3; the D gene is possibly TRBD1 (6 bases). The V and J ends lost 5 bases and 4 bases respectively, with 18 bases between them. The germline V gene has CDR1 LGHNA and CDR2 YNFKEQ. The CDR3 contains 16 residues. CDR3 sequence (DNA): TGTGCCAGCAGCGCTCTGGGGACACACACGGGAAACACCATATATTTT. It specifies CASSALGTHTGNTIYF.

The chain combines TRBV12-3 or TRBV12-4 with TRBJ1-5; 9 positions match TRBD1. V was pared by 6 bases and J by 5 bases, with 2 bases of the junction left unmatched. CDR3 length: 13 amino acids. The CDR3 coding sequence is TGTGCCAGCAGCTGGGACAGGGATCAGCCCCAGCATTTT. Protein product: CASSWDRDQPQHF.

The rearrangement uses TRBV28 and TRBJ1-2; the match to TRBD1 covers 10 bases. Germline CDR1 is MDHEN and CDR2 is SYDVKM. Trimming took 11 bases from V and 1 from J; bases not matched to a gene: 10. The length of the CDR3 is 15 residues. The CDR3 here is CAARDRGDLNYGYTF. CDR3 bases: TGTGCCGCCCGGGACAGGGGAGACCTTAACTATGGCTACACCTTC.

V and J are TRBV7-3 and TRBJ2-3; 7 nucleotides align to TRBD2. V trimming: 2 bases; J trimming: 5 bases; junction bases outside the gene matches: 10. The CDR3 has 16 amino acids. The germline V gene encodes CDR1 SGHTA and CDR2 FQGTGA. DNA for the CDR3: TGTGCCAGCAGCTTAGTTGTGGGAGGGCCACGAGATACGCAGTATTTT. Amino acid sequence: CASSLVVGGPRDTQYF.

The V and J genes are TRBV4-3 and TRBJ2-3; unclear D gene. The CDR3 consists of 13 residues. Looked up from germline, CDR1 is LGHNA and CDR2 is YSLEER. V lost 5 bases, J lost 6 bases, and 12 bases lay in between. CDR3 protein: CASSGSSLDTQYF. The CDR3, as DNA: TGCGCCAGCAGCGGATCGAGCCTGGATACGCAGTATTTT.

The CDR3 loop is CASYKNRGVGEKLFF. The CDR3 region has the DNA TGTGCCAGCTACAAAAACCGGGGCGTGGGCGAAAAACTGTTTTTT. This chain uses TRBV2 with TRBJ1-4, with a weak D call TRBD1 (5 bases). CDR1 is SNHLY and CDR2 is FYNNEI in the germline V gene. Trimming took off 8 bases at V and 8 bases at J, with 21 bases between the two ends. The CDR3 is made up of 15 amino acids.

This clone has just one count. The rearrangement uses TRBV6-1 and TRBJ1-5; 8 nucleotides line up with TRBD1. Germline V CDR1 and CDR2: MNHNS, SASEGT. The trim removed 4 bases at V and 2 bases at J, leaving 10 bases unmatched. The CDR3 spans 17 residues. CDR3 sequence reads: CASSASAGGSGNQPQHF. The DNA for the CDR3 is TGTGCCAGCAGTGCCTCCGCAGGGGGCTCAGGCAATCAGCCCCAGCATTTT.

The count of this clone is one. The chain employs TRBV18 and TRBJ1-1; no reliable D call. The germline CDR1 and CDR2 sequences are KGHSH and LQKENI. The CDR3 is made up of 14 amino acids. Trimming took 0 bases from V and 7 from J, leaving 12 bases between them. CDR3 bases: TGTGCCAGCTCACCACCGAACAACCGGGGTGAAGCTTTCTTT. This gives the protein CASSPPNNRGEAFF.

The chain joins TRBV5-1 to TRBJ2-7; 9 bases map to TRBD2. V lost 1 base to trimming and J lost 0 bases; unmatched junction nucleotides: 17. The germline gives CDR1 SGHRS, CDR2 YFSETQ. The length of the CDR3 is 20 residues. The CDR3 DNA is TGCGCCAGCAGCTTGTCGGTGACGACTAGCGGCGATATAAGCTCCTACGAGCAGTACTTC. As protein: CASSLSVTTSGDISSYEQYF.

The chain joins TRBV5-1 to TRBJ2-2; 8 bases match TRBD1. Germline V gene lookup returns CDR1 SGHRS and CDR2 YFSETQ. J lost 1 base, V lost 3 bases, and 8 bases had no gene match. CDR3 length: 17 residues. CDR3 nucleotide sequence: TGCGCCAGCAGCTCCATCCCAGGGACAGGGAACACCGGGGAGCTGTTTTTT. It yields the protein CASSSIPGTGNTGELFF.

For the CDR3, the DNA is TGTGCCAGCAGCAATTTTTCCATCGCGTTCGACGACACCATATATTTT. It encodes CASSNFSIAFDDTIYF. This sequence joins TRBV21-1 and TRBJ1-3. TRBV21-1 is a documented pseudogene. The length of the CDR3 is 16 residues.

The chain carries TRBV5-1 and TRBJ1-5, with a tentative D call TRBD1 (5 bases). The CDR3 totals 15 residues. V lost 4 bases and J lost 0, with 11 bases in between. The V gene's germline CDR1 is SGHRS and CDR2 YFSETQ. The CDR3 reads CASSITGDSNQPQHF. The CDR3 DNA reads TGCGCCAGCAGCATAACAGGTGATAGCAATCAGCCCCAGCATTTT.

The V call is TRBV12-3 or TRBV12-4, the J call TRBJ1-2; D gene unclear. CDR3 length: 12 amino acids. The V and J ends lost 2 bases and 4 bases respectively, with 5 bases between them. This CDR3 reads CASSLNSYGYTF. The CDR3 DNA is TGTGCCAGCAGTTTAAACAGCTATGGCTACACCTTC.